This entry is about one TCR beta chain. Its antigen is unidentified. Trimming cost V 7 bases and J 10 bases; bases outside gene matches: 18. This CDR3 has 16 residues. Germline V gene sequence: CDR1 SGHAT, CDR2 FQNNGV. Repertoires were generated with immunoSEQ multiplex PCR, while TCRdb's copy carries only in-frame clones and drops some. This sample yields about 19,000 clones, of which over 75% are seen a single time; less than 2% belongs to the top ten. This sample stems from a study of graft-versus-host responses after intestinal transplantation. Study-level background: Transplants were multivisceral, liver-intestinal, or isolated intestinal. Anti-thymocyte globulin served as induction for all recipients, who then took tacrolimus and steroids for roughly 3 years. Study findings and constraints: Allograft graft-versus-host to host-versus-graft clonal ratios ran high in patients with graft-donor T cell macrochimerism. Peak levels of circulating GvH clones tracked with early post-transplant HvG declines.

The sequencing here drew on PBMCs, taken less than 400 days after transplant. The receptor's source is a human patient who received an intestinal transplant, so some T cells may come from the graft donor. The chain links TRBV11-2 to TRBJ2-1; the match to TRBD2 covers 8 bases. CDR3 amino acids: CASTPGASGWVGEQFF. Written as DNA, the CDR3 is TGTGCCAGCACCCCTGGGGCTAGCGGGTGGGTTGGAGAGCAGTTCTTC.